The next 29 T cell receptor beta chains were all read from a single sample in a study of CD8+CD57+ T cells in acquired aplastic anemia. The study profiled TCR beta VDJ and CDR3 using genomic DNA as template. TCRdb fed the reads into MiXCR, producing one record per CDR3 protein. The sample has about 160,000 distinct CDR3 sequences; 40% to 50% are singletons. Patients selected for sequencing had displayed CD8+CD57+ cell expansion by flow cytometry. Sequenced sample: sorted CD4+, CD8+, or CD8+CD57+ T cells (not recorded which) from PBMCs. The receptors here all came from a human donor with aplastic anemia.

This chain connects TRBV2 to TRBJ2-7; possibly TRBD2 for D (6 bases). The CDR3 runs 14 residues. V lost 4 bases and J lost 2, with 12 bases in between. Germline CDR1 is SNHLY and CDR2 is FYNNEI. This CDR3 reads CASSGGGGTYEQYF. The CDR3 coding sequence is TGTGCCAGCAGTGGGGGAGGAGGAACCTACGAGCAGTACTTC.

This clonotype was recorded at least ten times. The chain joins TRBV12-3 or TRBV12-4 to TRBJ1-1; the D is unclear. V lost 3 bases to trimming and J lost 4 bases, with 3 bases between them. The CDR3 has 11 amino acids. DNA for the CDR3: TGTGCCAGCAGTTTCTCCACTGAAGCTTTCTTT. Its protein product is CASSFSTEAFF.

Many counts were recorded for this clonotype. V gene TRBV11-1 combines with J gene TRBJ1-2, with TRBD1 matching over 8 bases. The V and J ends lost 4 bases and 3 bases, in that order; junction bases with no gene match: 4. CDR3 length: 14 amino acids. Per the germline V gene, CDR1 is SGHAT and CDR2 is FQDESV (reference sequence). The CDR3: CASSSDREDYGYTF. Written as DNA, the CDR3 is TGTGCCAGCAGCTCGGACAGGGAGGACTATGGCTACACCTTC.

The rearrangement uses TRBV19 and TRBJ1-3; D is uncertain. CDR1 is LNHDA, CDR2 SQIVND, per germline (reference sequence). The CDR3 length is 14 residues. V was pared by 4 bases and J by 4 bases, with 11 bases between. The DNA of the CDR3 is TGTGCCAGTAGTACTTCTGGGAGGGGAAACACCATATATTTT. As protein: CASSTSGRGNTIYF.

This clonotype was seen only a few times. This may stem from a read error, because a much larger clone lies one nucleotide away. The J gene is TRBJ1-2, the V gene TRBV20-1; 7 bases align to TRBD1. Germline lookup yields CDR1 DFQATT and CDR2 SNEGSKA (reference sequence). The CDR3 loop spans 11 amino acids. The CDR3 is CSSYTGDGYAF. CDR3 in DNA: TGCAGTTCTTACACAGGGGATGGCTACGCCTTC.

The chain links TRBV5-8 to TRBJ2-5; 7 bases agree with TRBD2. The V gene's germline CDR1 is SGHTS and CDR2 YDEGEE. Trimming took 2 bases from V and 5 from J; bases not matched to a gene: 6. The CDR3 has 14 residues. Here the CDR3 DNA reads TGTGCCAGCAGCTTCAGAGCGGGGTACGAGACCCAGTACTTC. It is translated as CASSFRAGYETQYF.

This clonotype was detected ten times or more. The V call is TRBV6-5, the J call TRBJ2-7; TRBD1 matches 9 bases. V trimming: 5 bases; J trimming: 2 bases; junction bases outside the gene matches: 7. CDR3 length equals 15 residues. In germline, CDR1 is MNHEY, CDR2 SVGAGI. The CDR3 region is CASSQQGATTYEQYF. The CDR3 DNA sequence: TGTGCCAGCAGTCAACAGGGGGCGACGACCTACGAGCAGTACTTC.

V and J are TRBV6-1 and TRBJ2-3; the D is unclear. Germline-derived CDR1 and CDR2 are MNHNS and SASEGT. V was clipped by 6 bases and J by 6 bases, with 13 bases between them. The CDR3 is 13 residues long. The CDR3 spells CASSKAPRDTQYF. DNA of the CDR3: TGTGCCAGCAGCAAGGCCCCCAGGGATACGCAGTATTTT.

This clonotype was recorded many times. V is TRBV5-5 and J is TRBJ2-1; 8 nucleotides agree with TRBD1. With V trimmed by 6 bases and J by 7 bases, 3 bases remained unmatched. CDR3 length: 12 residues. Per the germline V gene, CDR1 is SGHKS and CDR2 is YYEKEE (reference sequence). The DNA for the CDR3 is TGTGCCAGCAAACAGGGGGAAAATGAGCAGTTCTTC. Residues: CASKQGENEQFF.

There are many counts of this clonotype. V usage is TRBV19 and J usage is TRBJ2-3, with D possibly TRBD2 on 6 matching bases. This CDR3 contains 16 residues. Trimming cost V 6 bases and J 4 bases, with 20 bases left between them. The V gene's germline CDR1 is LNHDA and CDR2 SQIVND (reference sequence). CDR3 sequence (DNA): TGTGCCAGTAGGGAGAAAGCGGGCCTAACGGCAGATACGCAGTATTTT. Translated, it gives CASREKAGLTADTQYF.

The CDR3: CASSAGQGGQEQFF. The CDR3 nucleotides read TGTGCCAGCAGCGCCGGACAGGGGGGCCAGGAGCAGTTCTTC. The chain carries TRBV7-8 and TRBJ2-1; 10 nucleotides match TRBD1. The V segment lost 5 bases and the J segment 10 bases; nucleotides outside the gene matches: 8. The CDR3 extends over 14 amino acids. Per germline, CDR1 SGHVS and CDR2 FQNEAQ.

This clonotype was counted a few times. The chain uses TRBV4-2 and TRBJ1-2; 11 positions match TRBD1. Germline V gene data show CDR1 as LGHNA and CDR2 as YNFKEQ. The CDR3 sequence is 16 residues long. With 1 base clipped from V and 4 bases from J, the junction kept 5 bases outside the gene matches. The CDR3, as DNA: TGTGCCAGCAGCCAAGGGACAGGGGGCGATCCCTATGGCTACACCTTC. It is translated as CASSQGTGGDPYGYTF.

This clonotype was recorded once. The V gene is TRBV19, the J gene TRBJ2-2; D gene uncertain. Germline V gives CDR1 LNHDA, CDR2 SQIVND (reference sequence). CDR3 size: 13 residues. V was clipped by 5 bases and J by 5 bases, with 9 bases between them. In DNA form, the CDR3 reads TGTGCCAGTAGTTGGCGATCGACCGGGGAGCTGTTTTTT. It yields the protein CASSWRSTGELFF.

The rearrangement links TRBV19 to TRBJ2-7; 7 bases match TRBD2. CDR1 and CDR2 from the germline V gene are LNHDA and SQIVND (reference sequence). V shed 3 bases and J 3 bases; nucleotides not matched to a gene: 2. The CDR3 spans 13 residues. CDR3 residues: CASSISSGYEQYF. CDR3 sequence (DNA): TGTGCCAGTAGTATCTCTAGCGGCTACGAGCAGTACTTC.

The V gene is TRBV5-4, the J gene TRBJ2-7; D is unresolved. Germline loops: CDR1 SGHNT, CDR2 YYREEE (reference sequence). Trimming pared 7 bases from V and 2 bases from J, leaving 16 bases between. The CDR3 runs 14 residues. CDR3 coding DNA: TGTGCCAGCGGCCTGGCGCGAGCCCCCTACGAGCAGTACTTC. This gives the protein CASGLARAPYEQYF.

The V call is TRBV10-3, the J call TRBJ2-1; TRBD2 agrees at 7 bases. The CDR3 totals 15 residues. Per germline, CDR1 ENHRY and CDR2 SYGVKD. The junction had 6 bases not matched to a gene; V was cut back by 4 bases and J by 3 bases. The CDR3 reads CAISAPGRGYNEQFF. In nucleotides, the CDR3 is TGTGCCATCAGTGCCCCGGGGAGGGGCTACAATGAGCAGTTCTTC.

Regarding this clonotype: A read error may explain this, as a much larger clone is one base away. This sequence joins TRBV6-1 and TRBJ1-2; the D gene is possibly TRBD1 (6 bases). V shed 6 bases and J shed 8 bases, with 13 bases lying between them. CDR3 size: 12 residues. From germline, CDR1 is MNHNS and CDR2 SASEGT. The CDR3 coding sequence is TGTGCCAGCAGGCGGGGGCGGGACGGCTACACCTTC. Encoded protein: CASRRGRDGYTF.

This clonotype was seen a handful of times. The chain couples TRBV15 to TRBJ1-1; 12 bases are a match to TRBD1. The CDR3 spans 16 residues. Losses at the gene ends were 1 base for V and 4 bases for J; bases not matched to a gene: 4. CDR1 is LNHNV, CDR2 YYDKDF, per germline (reference sequence). CDR3 loop: CATSRGPGQGATEAFF. In DNA form, the CDR3 reads TGTGCCACCAGCAGAGGGCCGGGACAGGGGGCCACTGAAGCTTTCTTT.

This sequence joins TRBV19 and TRBJ2-7; D gene ambiguous. Germline values: CDR1 LNHDA, CDR2 SQIVND (reference sequence). This CDR3 has 13 residues. The V end lost 1 base, the J end lost 6 bases, and 10 bases lay between the germline ends. CDR3 sequence reads: CASSIGATVEQYF. The CDR3 DNA sequence: TGTGCCAGTAGTATAGGTGCGACGGTCGAGCAGTACTTC.

J is TRBJ1-5 and V is TRBV2; TRBD1 might be the D (5 bases). With 4 bases removed from V and 5 bases from J, the gap between germline ends came to 9 bases. Germline values: CDR1 SNHLY, CDR2 FYNNEI. This CDR3 is 13 amino acids long. CDR3 coding DNA: TGTGCCAGCAGTGGAGCAGGGCATCAGCCCCAGCATTTT. This gives the protein CASSGAGHQPQHF.

The rearrangement uses TRBV7-6 and TRBJ1-2, with D possibly TRBD1 on 5 matching bases. Trimming shortened V by 1 base and J by 2 bases, and 8 bases separated the two germline ends. The CDR3 consists of 14 residues. The germline V gene encodes CDR1 SGHVS and CDR2 FNYEAQ. CDR3: CASSLGWGNYGYTF. The CDR3 DNA follows: TGTGCCAGCAGCTTAGGTTGGGGGAACTATGGCTACACCTTC.

The table lists this clonotype with many counts. This chain joins TRBV5-1 and TRBJ2-3, with 9 bases matching TRBD1. The length of the CDR3 is 15 residues. Germline assignment: CDR1 SGHRS and CDR2 YFSETQ. V gave up 0 bases and J gave up 4 bases; unmatched junction bases: 3. CDR3 residues: CASSLEQGAADTQYF. CDR3 in DNA: TGCGCCAGCAGCTTGGAACAGGGGGCCGCAGATACGCAGTATTTT.

The J gene is TRBJ1-6, the V gene TRBV20-1; 12 positions agree with TRBD1. V was clipped by 0 bases and J by 10 bases; unmatched bases: 7. The germline CDR1 and CDR2 sequences are DFQATT and SNEGSKA (reference sequence). This CDR3 comprises 16 residues. The CDR3 nucleotides read TGCAGTGCTAGAGATTACGGGACAGGGGGCGAATCACCCCTCCACTTT. This gives the protein CSARDYGTGGESPLHF.

This clonotype was picked up many times. The chain joins TRBV7-9 to TRBJ1-6, with D hard to call. Trimming left V 2 bases short and J 16 bases short, with 15 bases between. Per the germline V gene, CDR1 is SEHNR and CDR2 is FQNEAQ (reference sequence). The CDR3 covers 13 residues. CDR3 DNA: TGTGCCAGCAGCTTACACGGAGGAACTTTACTCCACTTT. Its protein is CASSLHGGTLLHF. Full variable domain (missing parts from reference TRBV7-9 and TRBJ1-6): DTGVSQNPRHKITKRGQNVTFRCDPISEHNRLYWYRQTLGQGPEFLTYFQNEAQLEKSRLLSDRFSAERPKGSFSTLEIQRTEQGDSAMYLCASSLHGGTLLHFGNGTRLTVT.

This clonotype was picked up many times. The junction shows a germline mismatch at one end, possibly a read error. V and J are TRBV7-7 and TRBJ2-2; 7 bases are shared with TRBD2. Germline CDR1 and CDR2: SSHAT and FNYEAQ (reference sequence). This CDR3 has 13 residues. The CDR3 sequence is CASRKGGTGELFF. The CDR3 nucleotides read TGTGCTAGCAGGAAGGGAGGGACCGGGGAGCTGTTTTTT.

Details on this clonotype: Germline is not matched at one junction end, which may reflect a read error. The V and J genes are TRBV27 and TRBJ2-5; D remains unclear. The CDR3 extends over 13 amino acids. Germline V gives CDR1 MNHEY, CDR2 SMNVEV (reference sequence). For the CDR3, the DNA is TGTGCCAGCAGTTTAACCGTCCAAGAGACCCATTACTTC. It specifies CASSLTVQETHYF.

This clonotype was detected only a few times. This rearrangement joins TRBV29-1 to TRBJ2-1; 10 bases match TRBD1. The CDR3 sequence is 14 residues long. In germline, CDR1 is SQVTM, CDR2 ANQGSEA. V lost 5 bases and J lost 9; bases outside the gene matches: 10. This chain's CDR3 is CSVSVGQGKGEQFF. For the CDR3, the DNA is TGCAGCGTTTCTGTGGGACAGGGGAAGGGTGAGCAGTTCTTC.

This clonotype was observed many times. The gene calls are TRBV11-1 and TRBJ1-2; 7 bases match TRBD1. The germline V gene encodes CDR1 SGHAT and CDR2 FQDESV (reference sequence). CDR3 size: 17 residues. V lost 5 bases and J lost 1; bases outside the gene matches: 13. As DNA, the CDR3 is TGTGCCAGCAGCCATCCTCCACAGGGGATATATAACTATGGCTACACCTTC. Protein sequence: CASSHPPQGIYNYGYTF.

Ten or more counts support this clonotype. The rearrangement uses TRBV2 and TRBJ2-1, with D possibly TRBD2 on 6 matching bases. The length of the CDR3 is 16 residues. CDR1 and CDR2 (germline): SNHLY, FYNNEI. Trimming took 5 bases from V and 0 from J, leaving 14 bases between them. CDR3 coding DNA: TGTGCCAGCAGTATAACTAGCCCTCTCTCCTACAATGAGCAGTTCTTC. It specifies CASSITSPLSYNEQFF. The full variable domain, its missing parts supplied by reference TRBV2 and TRBJ2-1, is EPEVTQTPSHQVTQMGQEVILRCVPISNHLYFYWYRQILGQKVEFLVSFYNNEISEKSEIFDDQFSVERPDGSNFTLKIRSTKLEDSAMYFCASSITSPLSYNEQFFGPGTRLTVL.